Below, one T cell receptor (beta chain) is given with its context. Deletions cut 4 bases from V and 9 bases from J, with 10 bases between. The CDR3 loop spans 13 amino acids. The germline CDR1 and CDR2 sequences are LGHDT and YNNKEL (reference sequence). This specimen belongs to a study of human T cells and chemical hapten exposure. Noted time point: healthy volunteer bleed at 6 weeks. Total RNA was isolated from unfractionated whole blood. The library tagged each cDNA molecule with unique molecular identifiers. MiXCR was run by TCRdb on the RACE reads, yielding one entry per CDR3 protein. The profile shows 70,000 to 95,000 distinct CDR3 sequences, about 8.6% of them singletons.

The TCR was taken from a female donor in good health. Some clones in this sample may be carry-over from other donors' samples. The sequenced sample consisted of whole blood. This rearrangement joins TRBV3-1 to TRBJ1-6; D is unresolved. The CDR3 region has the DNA TGTGCCAGCAGCCCCGGTCCTTCTTCACCCCTCCACTTT. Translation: CASSPGPSSPLHF.